One and the same sample provided the 32 T cell receptor beta chains below, sequenced in a study of blood T cell repertoires in COVID-19. Here immunoSEQ multiplex PCR was the method, and the copy in TCRdb shows in-frame clones only, minus some. The repertoire includes some 190,000 clones, around 90% of them detected once, and 4% to 5.5% sits in the top ten. The sequenced sample consisted of peripheral blood. All receptors derive from a human donor in a cohort sampled during active COVID-19.

This clone was found once. The chain couples TRBV5-1 to TRBJ2-5; D possibly corresponds to TRBD1 (6 bases). Trimming left V 0 bases short and J 2 bases short, with 8 bases between. CDR1 is SGHRS, CDR2 YFSETQ, per germline. The CDR3 sequence is 14 residues long. The CDR3: CASSLAGQQETQYF. Here the CDR3 DNA reads TGCGCCAGCAGCTTGGCAGGACAGCAAGAGACCCAGTACTTC.

The chain carries TRBV7-9 and TRBJ2-7; a possible D gene is TRBD1 (6 bases). Germline values: CDR1 SEHNR, CDR2 FQNEAQ (reference sequence). The CDR3 is 14 amino acids. Trimming shortened V by 1 base and J by 7 bases, and 14 bases separated the two germline ends. CDR3 loop: CASSLDRAIEEQYF. The DNA for the CDR3 is TGTGCCAGCAGCTTAGACAGGGCGATTGAAGAGCAGTACTTC.

This clone has a single count. This chain connects TRBV6-6 to TRBJ1-5; TRBD1 aligns across 10 bases. Germline CDR1 reads MNHNY; CDR2 reads SVGAGI (reference sequence). With 6 bases clipped from V and 4 bases from J, the junction kept 6 bases outside the gene matches. This CDR3 is built from 15 residues. The CDR3 DNA reads as TGTGCCAGCAGCCACCGGGACAGGGGTAATCAGCCCCAGCATTTT. Translation gives CASSHRDRGNQPQHF.

The chain combines TRBV5-1 with TRBJ2-2; 7 bases agree with TRBD1. This CDR3 contains 15 residues. The V and J ends lost 2 bases and 4 bases, in that order; junction bases with no gene match: 5. Looked up from germline, CDR1 is SGHRS and CDR2 is YFSETQ. CDR3 in amino acids: CASSLGDSRTGELFF. In nucleotides, the CDR3 is TGCGCCAGCAGCTTAGGGGACAGCCGCACCGGGGAGCTGTTTTTT.

The chain's CDR3 is CASSYSRDSRSPQHF. CDR3 bases: TGTGCCAGCAGTTACAGCCGGGACAGTCGGTCCCCCCAGCATTTT. The rearrangement links TRBV6-6 to TRBJ1-5; TRBD1 aligns across 7 bases. This CDR3 region has 15 residues. CDR1 and CDR2 (germline): MNHNY, SVGAGI (reference sequence). The ends lost 2 bases at V and 10 bases at J; junction bases unmatched: 11.

The V call is TRBV7-2, the J call TRBJ2-2; 8 bases are a match to TRBD2. Trimming cost V 5 bases and J 8 bases; bases outside gene matches: 4. Looked up from germline, CDR1 is SGHTA and CDR2 is FQGNSA. The CDR3 contains 13 residues. In DNA, the CDR3 is TGTGCCAGCAGCGTTAGCGGGGCTGGGGAGCTGTTTTTT. Translated: CASSVSGAGELFF.

The chain joins TRBV19 to TRBJ1-5; D ambiguous. Germline CDR1 and CDR2: LNHDA and SQIVND (reference sequence). The CDR3 spans 16 residues. Between the trimmed V and J ends, which lost 6 bases and 0 bases, there was a span of 15 bases. CDR3 protein: CASSEGGSYSNQPQHF. The CDR3 DNA reads TGTGCCAGTAGCGAGGGAGGCAGCTATAGCAATCAGCCCCAGCATTTT.

The V and J genes are TRBV6-5 and TRBJ1-2; D is undetermined. Trimming stripped 4 bases from V and 7 bases from J, with 7 bases between. The CDR3 is 11 amino acids. Germline CDR1 is MNHEY and CDR2 is SVGAGI. The DNA for the CDR3 is TGTGCCAGCAGTTCAGAAACTGGCTACACCTTC. Its translation is CASSSETGYTF.

The chain links TRBV10-1 to TRBJ2-5, with 10 bases aligning to TRBD1. Trimming cost V 3 bases and J 2 bases; bases outside gene matches: 6. The CDR3 contains 16 residues. In germline, CDR1 is WNHNN, CDR2 SYGVQD (reference sequence). The CDR3 spells CASSDGQGGGQETQYF. CDR3 sequence (DNA): TGCGCCAGCAGTGACGGACAGGGGGGGGGACAAGAGACCCAGTACTTC.

CDR3 sequence reads: CATRQGGLDKVNEQFF. The CDR3, as DNA: TGTGCCACCCGCCAGGGGGGACTAGATAAAGTCAATGAGCAGTTCTTC. The chain combines TRBV24-1 with TRBJ2-1; maybe TRBD2 (8 bases). Germline V lookup: CDR1 KGHDR, CDR2 SFDVKD. This CDR3 comprises 16 residues. V lost 9 bases to trimming and J lost 6 bases, with 23 bases between them.

CDR3 nucleotide sequence: TGTGCCAGCAGTTCGGGACAGCCCTACTATGGCTACACCTTC. This sequence encodes CASSSGQPYYGYTF. The gene calls are TRBV28 and TRBJ1-2, with TRBD1 matching over 7 bases. The ends lost 4 bases at V and 3 bases at J; junction bases unmatched: 5. Per germline, CDR1 MDHEN and CDR2 SYDVKM. This CDR3 is built from 14 residues.

The chain carries TRBV7-2 and TRBJ2-7, with D unclear. Germline CDR1 and CDR2: SGHTA and FQGNSA. Trimming stripped 8 bases from V and 0 bases from J, with 5 bases between. This CDR3 has 11 amino acids. CDR3 amino acids: CASGPSYEQYF. DNA of the CDR3: TGTGCCAGCGGGCCCTCCTACGAGCAGTACTTC. Variable domain in full (rest from reference TRBV7-2 and TRBJ2-7): GAGVSQSPSNKVTEKGKDVELRCDPISGHTALYWYRQSLGQGLEFLIYFQGNSAPDKSGLPSDRFSAERTGGSVSTLTIQRTQQEDSAVYLCASGPSYEQYFGPGTRLTVT.

V usage is TRBV3-1 (or the pseudogene TRBV3-2) and J usage is TRBJ1-4; no definite D call. Trimming stripped 4 bases from V and 8 bases from J, with 17 bases between. CDR3 length equals 15 residues. Germline values: CDR1 LGHDT, CDR2 YNNKEL (reference sequence). In nucleotides, the CDR3 is TGTGCCAGCAGCCCTGCCTCCGACGTCAGGGAAAAACTGTTTTTT. Encoded protein: CASSPASDVREKLFF.

The genes are TRBV2 and TRBJ2-2; 7 nucleotides line up with TRBD1. Per the germline V gene, CDR1 is SNHLY and CDR2 is FYNNEI. The CDR3 is 15 residues long. The trim removed 0 bases at V and 6 bases at J, leaving 4 bases unmatched. The CDR3 sequence is CASSEAGGVAGELFF. CDR3 coding DNA: TGTGCCAGCAGTGAAGCAGGGGGCGTCGCCGGGGAGCTGTTTTTT.

In its sample, this clone was seen once. The rearrangement joins TRBV20-1 to TRBJ2-3; D call uncertain. The CDR3 has 14 amino acids. The V and J ends lost 3 bases and 4 bases respectively, with 14 bases between them. Germline CDR1 DFQATT, CDR2 SNEGSKA (reference sequence). DNA for the CDR3: TGCAGTGCTAGTGGATCGAGGAGTGCAGATACGCAGTATTTT. Amino acids: CSASGSRSADTQYF.

The V call is TRBV7-2, the J call TRBJ2-3, with D possibly TRBD2 on 6 matching bases. The V end was cut by 4 bases, the J end by 4 bases, with 9 bases between. Germline loops: CDR1 SGHTA, CDR2 FQGNSA. The CDR3 is 13 amino acids. CDR3 nucleotides: TGTGCCAGCAGCTCCCCGGGGGCAGATACGCAGTATTTT. Its translation: CASSSPGADTQYF. Drawing the rest from reference TRBV7-2 and TRBJ2-3, the complete variable domain is GAGVSQSPSNKVTEKGKDVELRCDPISGHTALYWYRQSLGQGLEFLIYFQGNSAPDKSGLPSDRFSAERTGGSVSTLTIQRTQQEDSAVYLCASSSPGADTQYFGPGTRLTVL.

This clone was seen a single time. A much larger clone lies one base from this, so it may be a read error. V is TRBV7-9 and J is TRBJ2-7; D perhaps matches TRBD1 (5 bases). Trimming cost V 3 bases and J 1 base, with 7 bases left between them. The CDR3 extends over 13 amino acids. Germline CDR1 reads SEHNR; CDR2 reads FQNEAQ (reference sequence). CDR3 in DNA: TGTGCCAGCAGCTTCCGACAGTCCTACGAGCAGTACTTC. It translates to CASSFRQSYEQYF.

This rearrangement joins TRBV7-9 to TRBJ2-1; D perhaps matches TRBD2 (6 bases). Trimming shortened V by 6 bases and J by 2 bases, and 8 bases separated the two germline ends. Germline V gene sequence: CDR1 SEHNR, CDR2 FQNEAQ (reference sequence). This CDR3 is 13 amino acids long. In DNA, the CDR3 is TGTGCCAGCAGGGAGGGGACCTACAATGAGCAGTTCTTC. Protein: CASREGTYNEQFF. Full variable domain (remainder filled in from reference TRBV7-9 and TRBJ2-1): DTGVSQNPRHKITKRGQNVTFRCDPISEHNRLYWYRQTLGQGPEFLTYFQNEAQLEKSRLLSDRFSAERPKGSFSTLEIQRTEQGDSAMYLCASREGTYNEQFFGPGTRLTVL.

This chain uses TRBV5-5 with TRBJ2-2, with TRBD1 as a possible D gene (6 bases). With 1 base removed from V and 1 base from J, the gap between germline ends came to 8 bases. The CDR3 totals 15 residues. Germline V gene sequence: CDR1 SGHKS, CDR2 YYEKEE (reference sequence). The CDR3 sequence: CASSLWTENTGELFF. CDR3 nucleotides: TGTGCCAGCAGCTTGTGGACAGAGAACACCGGGGAGCTGTTTTTT.

The rearrangement links TRBV6-2 or TRBV6-3 to TRBJ2-3, with D perhaps matching TRBD2 (6 bases). There are 20 residues in the CDR3. Per the germline V gene, CDR1 is MNHEY and CDR2 is SVGEGT. Trimming pared 0 bases from V and 3 bases from J, leaving 25 bases between. CDR3 amino acids: CASSYSSGQGFPEGTDTQYF. In nucleotides, the CDR3 is TGTGCCAGCAGTTACTCGAGTGGTCAGGGATTCCCGGAGGGAACAGATACGCAGTATTTT.

J is TRBJ2-7 and V is TRBV5-6, with 10 bases lining up with TRBD2. The germline CDR1 and CDR2 sequences are SGHDT and YYEEEE. With 4 bases clipped from V and 5 bases from J, the junction kept 15 bases outside the gene matches. There are 17 residues in the CDR3. CDR3 loop: CASSPPTRRLAGNEQYF. The DNA of the CDR3 is TGTGCCAGCAGCCCGCCAACCCGTCGACTAGCGGGCAACGAGCAGTACTTC.

This chain joins TRBV10-3 and TRBJ1-5, with TRBD1 as a possible D gene (6 bases). Germline V gene lookup returns CDR1 ENHRY and CDR2 SYGVKD. V was trimmed by 4 bases and J by 1 base, leaving 11 bases between them. This CDR3 contains 15 residues. In nucleotides, the CDR3 is TGTGCCATCAGTGGAGAGGGGGTCAGCAATCAGCCCCAGCATTTT. Translation gives CAISGEGVSNQPQHF.

The J gene is TRBJ1-1, the V gene TRBV6-6; 7 bases are a match to TRBD1. V lost 6 bases to trimming and J lost 0 bases; unmatched junction nucleotides: 10. The CDR3 is 16 amino acids. Germline CDR1 is MNHNY and CDR2 is SVGAGI (reference sequence). CDR3 DNA: TGTGCCAGCAGCCGACAGGGTATCAGGGTGAACACTGAAGCTTTCTTT. It yields the protein CASSRQGIRVNTEAFF.

The chain couples TRBV14 to TRBJ2-1, with 12 positions matching TRBD2. The CDR3 runs to 18 residues. The ends lost 5 bases at V and 4 bases at J; junction bases unmatched: 12. Germline assignment: CDR1 SGHDN and CDR2 FVKESK. CDR3 residues: CASSTGLAGLNEYNEQFF. DNA of the CDR3: TGTGCCAGCAGCACGGGACTAGCGGGCCTAAACGAATACAATGAGCAGTTCTTC.

This chain links TRBV5-4 with TRBJ2-6; 7 bases are a match to TRBD1. The CDR3 is 17 residues long. Trimming removed 4 bases from V and 0 bases from J; junction bases left unmatched: 7. Germline V gene lookup returns CDR1 SGHNT and CDR2 YYREEE (reference sequence). Here the CDR3 DNA reads TGTGCCAGCAGCGGATCGGGACAGCCCTCTGGGGCCAACGTCCTGACTTTC. It yields the protein CASSGSGQPSGANVLTF.

This clone was seen a single time. The gene calls are TRBV30 and TRBJ2-3; 7 bases match TRBD2. The germline V gene has CDR1 GTSNPN and CDR2 SVGIG (reference sequence). Losses at the gene ends were 0 bases for V and 5 bases for J; bases not matched to a gene: 11. The CDR3 contains 16 residues. CDR3 nucleotide sequence: TGTGCCTGGAGTGTCGGTCTAGCGGTGGGGCGAGATACGCAGTATTTT. It codes for CAWSVGLAVGRDTQYF. The full variable domain, completed using reference TRBV30 and TRBJ2-3, is SQTIHQWPATLVQPVGSPLSLECTVEGTSNPNLYWYRQAAGRGLQLLFYSVGIGQISSEVPQNLSASRPQDRQFILSSKKLLLSDSGFYLCAWSVGLAVGRDTQYFGPGTRLTVL.

V and J are TRBV3-1 (or the pseudogene TRBV3-2) and TRBJ2-3; 10 nucleotides line up with TRBD2. Germline CDR1 is LGHDT and CDR2 is YNNKEL (reference sequence). J was trimmed by 3 bases and V by 4 bases; bases with no gene match: 7. CDR3 size: 16 residues. CDR3 nucleotide sequence: TGTGCCAGCAGCCCAAGACGGGGACTAGCGACAGATACGCAGTATTTT. This codes for CASSPRRGLATDTQYF.

CDR3 protein: CASRGGAANYGYTF. The CDR3 bases are TGTGCCAGCAGGGGAGGGGCGGCGAACTATGGCTACACCTTC. The rearrangement uses TRBV3-1 (or the pseudogene TRBV3-2) and TRBJ1-2, with TRBD1 as a possible D gene (5 bases). Germline V gene data show CDR1 as LGHDT and CDR2 as YNNKEL (reference sequence). Trimming left V 6 bases short and J 2 bases short, with 13 bases between. The CDR3 totals 14 residues.

This sequence joins TRBV7-9 and TRBJ2-1, with 7 bases lining up with TRBD1. The germline CDR1 and CDR2 sequences are SEHNR and FQNEAQ (reference sequence). The CDR3 runs 15 residues. J gave up 7 bases and V 0 bases, and 6 bases lay outside the gene matches. The CDR3 bases are TGTGCCAGCAGCTTAGCGAGGGGACAGATTAATGAGCAGTTCTTC. Translating gives CASSLARGQINEQFF.

V gene TRBV27 combines with J gene TRBJ1-2; 7 nucleotides align to TRBD1. The V gene's germline CDR1 is MNHEY and CDR2 SMNVEV (reference sequence). The CDR3 has 13 residues. Trimming took 6 bases from V and 5 from J; bases not matched to a gene: 6. The CDR3 sequence is CASSLTGRYGYTF. CDR3 bases: TGTGCCAGCAGCCTGACAGGGAGGTATGGCTACACCTTC.

The gene calls are TRBV2 and TRBJ2-7; no reliable D call. Trimming left V 6 bases short and J 0 bases short, with 3 bases between. This CDR3 has 11 residues. Per germline, CDR1 SNHLY and CDR2 FYNNEI. The CDR3 nucleotides read TGTGCCAGCAGCTCCTCCTACGAGCAGTACTTC. This gives the protein CASSSSYEQYF.

V is TRBV6-2 or TRBV6-3 and J is TRBJ2-7; D not certain. Germline assignment: CDR1 MNHEY and CDR2 SVGEGT. Deletions cut 2 bases from V and 3 bases from J, with 17 bases between. The CDR3 runs to 16 residues. CDR3 in amino acids: CASSYSKTQLYYEQYF. DNA for the CDR3: TGTGCCAGCAGTTACAGTAAGACACAGCTCTACTACGAGCAGTACTTC.